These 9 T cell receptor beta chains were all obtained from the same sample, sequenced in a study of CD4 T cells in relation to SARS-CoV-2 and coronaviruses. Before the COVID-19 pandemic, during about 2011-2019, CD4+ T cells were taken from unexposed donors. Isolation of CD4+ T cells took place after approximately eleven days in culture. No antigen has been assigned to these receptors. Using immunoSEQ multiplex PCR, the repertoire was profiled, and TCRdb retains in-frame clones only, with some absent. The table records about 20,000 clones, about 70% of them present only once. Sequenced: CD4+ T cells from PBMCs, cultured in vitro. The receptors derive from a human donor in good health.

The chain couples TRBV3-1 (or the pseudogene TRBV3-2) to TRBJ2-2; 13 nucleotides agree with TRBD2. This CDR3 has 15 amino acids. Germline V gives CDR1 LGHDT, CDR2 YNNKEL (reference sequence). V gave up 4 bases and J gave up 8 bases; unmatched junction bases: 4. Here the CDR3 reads CASSPGLAGEGELFF. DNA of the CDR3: TGTGCCAGCAGCCCCGGACTAGCGGGAGAAGGGGAGCTGTTTTTT.

CDR3 nucleotides: TGTGCCAGCAGTGAAATCCGGGGATTGGCGAACGAGCAGTACTTC. Residues: CASSEIRGLANEQYF. The genes are TRBV6-1 and TRBJ2-7; D might be TRBD2 (5 bases). V dropped 2 bases and J dropped 5 bases, with 16 bases sitting between them. CDR1 and CDR2 from the germline V gene are MNHNS and SASEGT. This CDR3 region has 15 residues.

CDR3 sequence: CASSLRTGHTGELFF. The CDR3 DNA reads TGCGCCAGCAGCTTGAGGACAGGTCACACCGGGGAGCTGTTTTTT. This chain connects TRBV5-1 to TRBJ2-2; 7 bases match TRBD1. Germline CDR1 SGHRS, CDR2 YFSETQ. After removal of 1 base from V and 3 bases from J, the junction contained 3 bases not matched to a gene. The CDR3 consists of 15 residues.

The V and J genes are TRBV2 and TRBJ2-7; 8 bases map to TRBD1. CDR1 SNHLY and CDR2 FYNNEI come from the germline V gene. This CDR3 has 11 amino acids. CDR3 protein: CSTGEVYEQYF. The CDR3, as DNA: TGTTCGACAGGGGAGGTCTACGAGCAGTACTTC.

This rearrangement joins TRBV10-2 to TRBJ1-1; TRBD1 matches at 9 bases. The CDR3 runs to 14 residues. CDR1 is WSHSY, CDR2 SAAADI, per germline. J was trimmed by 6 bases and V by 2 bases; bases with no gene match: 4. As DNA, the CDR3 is TGCGCCAGCAGTGAGGACAGGGGGAGGGCTGAAGCTTTCTTT. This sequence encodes CASSEDRGRAEAFF.

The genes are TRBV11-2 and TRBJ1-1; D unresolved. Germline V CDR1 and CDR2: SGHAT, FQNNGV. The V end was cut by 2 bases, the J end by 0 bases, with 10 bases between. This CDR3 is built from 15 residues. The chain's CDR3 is CASSLLVSMNTEAFF. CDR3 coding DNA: TGTGCCAGCAGCTTATTGGTCAGTATGAACACTGAAGCTTTCTTT.

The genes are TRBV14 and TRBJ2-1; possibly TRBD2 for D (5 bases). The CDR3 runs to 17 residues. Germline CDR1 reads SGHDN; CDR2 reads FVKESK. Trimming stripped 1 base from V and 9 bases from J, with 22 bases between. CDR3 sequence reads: CASSQAFRLRASSEQFF. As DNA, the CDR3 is TGTGCCAGCAGCCAAGCCTTCCGACTGCGGGCAAGCAGTGAGCAGTTCTTC.

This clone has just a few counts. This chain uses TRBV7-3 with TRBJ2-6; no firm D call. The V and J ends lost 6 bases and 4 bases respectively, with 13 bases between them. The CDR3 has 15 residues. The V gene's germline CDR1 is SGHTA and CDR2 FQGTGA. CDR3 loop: CASRSPVRGANVLTF. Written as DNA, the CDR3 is TGTGCCAGCAGGAGCCCCGTGAGGGGGGCCAACGTCCTGACTTTC. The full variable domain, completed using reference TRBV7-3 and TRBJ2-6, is GAGVSQTPSNKVTEKGKYVELRCDPISGHTALYWYRQSLGQGPEFLIYFQGTGAADDSGLPNDRFFAVRPEGSVSTLKIQRTERGDSAVYLCASRSPVRGANVLTFGAGSRLTVL.

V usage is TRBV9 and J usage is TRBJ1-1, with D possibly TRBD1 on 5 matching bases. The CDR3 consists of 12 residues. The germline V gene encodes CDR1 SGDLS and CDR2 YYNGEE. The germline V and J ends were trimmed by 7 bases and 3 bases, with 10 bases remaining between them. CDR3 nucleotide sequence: TGTGCCAGCGGGGGGGGTTACACTGAAGCTTTCTTT. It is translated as CASGGGYTEAFF.